Presented here are 18 T cell receptor beta chains from one specimen sequenced in a study of breast tumors, draining lymph nodes, adjacent tissues. Breast cancer patients provided tissue from their axillary draining lymph nodes. Via MiXCR, TCRdb re-called the multiplex PCR reads, giving one row per CDR3 protein. The table has some 130,000 distinct CDR3 sequences, 15% to 20% seen once. Source material: axillary lymph node tissue. The receptors shown here come from a female donor with breast cancer. Some clones in this sample may be carry-over from other donors' samples.

Comment on this clonotype: This may be a read error: a much more frequent sequence differs by one nucleotide. V and J are TRBV20-1 and TRBJ1-2; 9 bases line up with TRBD1. The CDR3 contains 16 residues. J gave up 7 bases and V 0 bases, and 12 bases lay outside the gene matches. In germline, CDR1 is DFQATT, CDR2 SNEGSKA (reference sequence). CDR3 in DNA: TGCAGTGCTAGAGATTTTGGAGGGGACAGGGTCCGTGGCTACACCTTC. This codes for CSARDFGGDRVRGYTF.

This clonotype was seen repeatedly, ten times or more. The V gene is TRBV20-1, the J gene TRBJ1-2; 9 nucleotides match TRBD1. Germline loops: CDR1 DFQATT, CDR2 SNEGSKA (reference sequence). The CDR3 runs 15 residues. The V and J ends lost 0 bases and 5 bases, in that order; junction bases with no gene match: 7. This CDR3 is CSAREGGQGVYGYTF. CDR3 coding DNA: TGCAGTGCTAGAGAAGGGGGACAGGGTGTATATGGCTACACCTTC.

This clonotype was found many times. J is TRBJ2-5 and V is TRBV5-6; the match to TRBD1 covers 8 bases. From germline, CDR1 is SGHDT and CDR2 YYEEEE. V shed 2 bases and J 6 bases; nucleotides not matched to a gene: 9. The CDR3 consists of 15 residues. DNA for the CDR3: TGTGCCAGCAGCTTACCAGGGACAGGTTCTCAGACCCAGTACTTC. This encodes CASSLPGTGSQTQYF. The complete variable domain, with remaining parts taken from reference TRBV5-6 and TRBJ2-5, reads DAGVTQSPTHLIKTRGQQVTLRCSPKSGHDTVSWYQQALGQGPQFIFQYYEEEERQRGNFPDRFSGHQFPNYSSELNVNALLLGDSALYLCASSLPGTGSQTQYFGPGTRLLVL.

In its sample, this clonotype was seen many times. The chain combines TRBV20-1 with TRBJ2-5, with D possibly TRBD1 on 6 matching bases. The germline gives CDR1 DFQATT, CDR2 SNEGSKA (reference sequence). There are 12 residues in the CDR3. Trimming pared 8 bases from V and 2 bases from J, leaving 12 bases between. The CDR3: CSSDRRQETQYF. In nucleotides, the CDR3 is TGCAGTTCAGACAGGAGGCAAGAGACCCAGTACTTC.

This clonotype was observed a single time. A much larger clone is a single base away; this may be a read error. V is TRBV5-1 and J is TRBJ2-5; 12 bases map to TRBD2. The CDR3 runs to 17 residues. Germline V lookup: CDR1 SGHRS, CDR2 YFSETQ. Germline trimming cut 4 bases from V and 1 base from J; bases unmatched to any gene: 8. DNA of the CDR3: TGCGCCAGCAGCCTCGGGACTAGCGGGTGTGGCCAAGAGACCCAGTACTTC. It codes for CASSLGTSGCGQETQYF.

Ten or more counts support this clonotype. The gene calls are TRBV2 and TRBJ2-3; TRBD1 agrees at 7 bases. The junction had 6 bases not matched to a gene; V was cut back by 4 bases and J by 2 bases. This CDR3 is 15 amino acids long. Per germline, CDR1 SNHLY and CDR2 FYNNEI. The CDR3 is CASSADRLYTDTQYF. The CDR3 region has the DNA TGTGCCAGCAGTGCGGACAGGCTTTACACAGATACGCAGTATTTT.

This clonotype was seen at least ten times. The rearrangement joins TRBV2 to TRBJ1-5; D unclear. The CDR3 covers 13 residues. Trimming took off 5 bases at V and 0 bases at J, with 5 bases between the two ends. Looked up from germline, CDR1 is SNHLY and CDR2 is FYNNEI. Here the CDR3 reads CASSSHSNQPQHF. CDR3 nucleotide sequence: TGTGCCAGCAGTTCTCATAGCAATCAGCCCCAGCATTTT.

This clonotype showed up just a few times. The chain uses TRBV14 and TRBJ2-2; D is uncertain. Per germline, CDR1 SGHDN and CDR2 FVKESK. The CDR3 runs to 17 residues. Trimming shortened V by 2 bases and J by 5 bases, and 18 bases separated the two germline ends. DNA of the CDR3: TGTGCCAGCAGCCAACGGCCCCCCTCATATGGAACCGGGGAGCTGTTTTTT. Translating it yields CASSQRPPSYGTGELFF.

This clonotype appeared many times. This chain uses TRBV4-2 with TRBJ2-2; weak D call: TRBD2 (6 bases). CDR1 is LGHNA and CDR2 is YNFKEQ in the germline V gene. The CDR3 runs 16 residues. The ends were cut back, 0 bases at V and 1 base at J, with 9 bases in the middle. CDR3 in amino acids: CASSQDAGWNTGELFF. As DNA, the CDR3 is TGTGCCAGCAGCCAAGATGCGGGATGGAACACCGGGGAGCTGTTTTTT.

In its sample, this clonotype was seen many times. This sequence joins TRBV7-3 and TRBJ2-3, with D perhaps matching TRBD2 (6 bases). V lost 0 bases and J lost 0, with 7 bases in between. Germline V gene lookup returns CDR1 SGHTA and CDR2 FQGTGA. CDR3 length: 15 residues. CDR3 region: CASSLTGLSTDTQYF. The CDR3 bases are TGTGCCAGCAGCTTAACGGGACTTAGCACAGATACGCAGTATTTT. Supplemented by reference TRBV7-3 and TRBJ2-3, the full variable domain reads GAGVSQTPSNKVTEKGKYVELRCDPISGHTALYWYRQSLGQGPEFLIYFQGTGAADDSGLPNDRFFAVRPEGSVSTLKIQRTERGDSAVYLCASSLTGLSTDTQYFGPGTRLTVL.

This clonotype was recorded at least ten times. J is TRBJ2-6 and V is TRBV7-3, with D perhaps matching TRBD1 (5 bases). Per germline, CDR1 SGHTA and CDR2 FQGTGA. The CDR3 loop spans 15 amino acids. With 2 bases removed from V and 1 base from J, the gap between germline ends came to 6 bases. Here the CDR3 reads CASSLAGSGANVLTF. The DNA for the CDR3 is TGTGCCAGCAGCTTAGCAGGGTCTGGGGCCAACGTCCTGACTTTC.

The DNA for the CDR3 is TGTGCCAGCTCATTCCTTTCGGGACATAGCTACAATGAGCAGTTCTTC. Amino acids: CASSFLSGHSYNEQFF. This rearrangement joins TRBV18 to TRBJ2-1; D might be TRBD1 (6 bases). V was trimmed by 5 bases and J by 3 bases, leaving 17 bases between them. CDR3 size: 16 residues. Germline V gene lookup returns CDR1 KGHSH and CDR2 LQKENI.

Ten or more counts support this clonotype. The rearrangement uses TRBV19 and TRBJ2-3; 9 bases agree with TRBD1. The CDR3 covers 14 residues. V was clipped by 5 bases and J by 10 bases; unmatched bases: 10. Per the germline V gene, CDR1 is LNHDA and CDR2 is SQIVND (reference sequence). The CDR3 DNA is TGTGCCAGTAGTCTCACCGGGACAGGGTTTTCGCAGTATTTT. Translated, it gives CASSLTGTGFSQYF.

This clonotype was found many times. The V call is TRBV15, the J call TRBJ1-5; TRBD1 matches 7 bases. This CDR3 is 17 amino acids long. V trimming: 0 bases; J trimming: 0 bases; junction bases outside the gene matches: 5. Germline CDR1 is LNHNV and CDR2 is YYDKDF (reference sequence). The CDR3 spells CATSRDGTVNSNQPQHF. CDR3 bases: TGTGCCACCAGCAGAGATGGGACAGTTAATAGCAATCAGCCCCAGCATTTT. The full variable domain, with the rest looked up from reference TRBV15 and TRBJ1-5, is DAMVIQNPRYQVTQFGKPVTLSCSQTLNHNVMYWYQQKSSQAPKLLFHYYDKDFNNEADTPDNFQSRRPNTSFCFLDIRSPGLGDTAMYLCATSRDGTVNSNQPQHFGDGTRLSIL.

This clonotype was observed at least ten times. The chain joins TRBV20-1 to TRBJ2-5, with D possibly being TRBD1 (5 bases). V dropped 5 bases and J dropped 5 bases, with 18 bases sitting between them. The CDR3 spans 14 residues. Germline V gene sequence: CDR1 DFQATT, CDR2 SNEGSKA (reference sequence). CDR3 in DNA: TGCAGTGCTCCCAGAGACTCAGCAGGGGAGACCCAGTACTTC. It translates to CSAPRDSAGETQYF.

The sample holds many counts of this clonotype. V usage is TRBV27 and J usage is TRBJ1-5, with 8 bases matching TRBD1. J gave up 4 bases and V 3 bases, and 5 bases lay outside the gene matches. This CDR3 is 15 amino acids long. Germline-derived CDR1 and CDR2 are MNHEY and SMNVEV (reference sequence). Written as DNA, the CDR3 is TGTGCCAGCAGTTTGGCGGGACAGGAAAATCAGCCCCAGCATTTT. Translation: CASSLAGQENQPQHF.

Comments on this clonotype: A much larger clone sits a single nucleotide away, making a read error possible. In this CDR3 the conserved last residue, phenylalanine or tryptophan, is missing, so a read error is likely. The V gene is TRBV11-3, the J gene TRBJ2-5; D is possibly TRBD1 (5 bases). There are 13 residues in the CDR3. Deletions cut 2 bases from V and 5 bases from J, with 9 bases between. Germline V lookup: CDR1 SGHNT, CDR2 YENEEA. The CDR3 region has the DNA TGTGCCAGCAGCTTATTGAAGGGGGAGACCCAGTACGTC. Its translation: CASSLLKGETQYV.

Concerning this clonotype itself: Possible read error: a much larger clone is one base away. The CDR3 does not end in the conserved phenylalanine or tryptophan, so this is likely a read error. The J gene is TRBJ2-3, the V gene TRBV6-2 or TRBV6-3; unclear D gene. The CDR3 sequence is 13 residues long. Germline V gives CDR1 MNHEY, CDR2 SVGEGT. V gave up 8 bases and J gave up 1 base, with 10 bases separating them. In DNA, the CDR3 is TGTGCCAGCTGTATTGACGGCACAGATACGCAGTATTCT. This codes for CASCIDGTDTQYS.